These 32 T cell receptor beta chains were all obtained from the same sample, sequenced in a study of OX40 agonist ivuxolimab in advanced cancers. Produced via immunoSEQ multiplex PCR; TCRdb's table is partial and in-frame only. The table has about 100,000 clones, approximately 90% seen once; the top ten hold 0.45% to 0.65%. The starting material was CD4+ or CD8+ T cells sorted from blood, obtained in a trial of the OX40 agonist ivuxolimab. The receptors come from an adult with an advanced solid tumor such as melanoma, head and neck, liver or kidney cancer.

CDR3 protein: CASSILQGTAFF. Here the CDR3 DNA reads TGTGCCAGCAGCATACTTCAGGGGACAGCTTTCTTT. The V and J genes are TRBV28 and TRBJ1-1, with D tentatively TRBD1 (6 bases). Germline V gene data show CDR1 as MDHEN and CDR2 as SYDVKM. The CDR3 length is 12 residues. The germline V and J ends were trimmed by 6 bases and 10 bases, with 15 bases remaining between them.

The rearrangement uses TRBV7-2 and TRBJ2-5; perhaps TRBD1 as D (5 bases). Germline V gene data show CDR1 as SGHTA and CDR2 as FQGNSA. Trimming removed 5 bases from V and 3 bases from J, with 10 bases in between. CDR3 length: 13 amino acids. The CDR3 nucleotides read TGTGCCAGCAGCCGGTCCAGGGAAGAGACCCAGTACTTC. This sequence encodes CASSRSREETQYF.

The CDR3 DNA sequence: TGCAGCGTTGAAGGTTTAACAGTGAGGGGATCCAAAAACATTCAGTACTTC. As protein: CSVEGLTVRGSKNIQYF. This sequence joins TRBV29-1 and TRBJ2-4; either TRBD1 or TRBD2 may supply D (5 bases each). CDR1 and CDR2 (germline): SQVTM, ANQGSEA. The V end lost 1 base, the J end lost 2 bases, and 18 bases lay between the germline ends. The CDR3 covers 17 residues.

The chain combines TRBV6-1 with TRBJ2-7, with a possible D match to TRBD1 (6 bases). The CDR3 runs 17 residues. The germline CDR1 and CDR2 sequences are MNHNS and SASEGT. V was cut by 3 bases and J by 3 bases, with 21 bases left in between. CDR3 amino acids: CASSDHIGHRADYEQYF. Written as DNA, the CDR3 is TGTGCCAGCAGTGACCACATAGGTCACAGGGCCGACTACGAGCAGTACTTC.

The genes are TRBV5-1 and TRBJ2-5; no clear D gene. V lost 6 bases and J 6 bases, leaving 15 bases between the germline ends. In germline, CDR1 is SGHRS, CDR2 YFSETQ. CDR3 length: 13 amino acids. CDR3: CASTYFDGQTQYF. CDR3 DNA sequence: TGCGCCAGCACCTACTTCGACGGTCAGACCCAGTACTTC.

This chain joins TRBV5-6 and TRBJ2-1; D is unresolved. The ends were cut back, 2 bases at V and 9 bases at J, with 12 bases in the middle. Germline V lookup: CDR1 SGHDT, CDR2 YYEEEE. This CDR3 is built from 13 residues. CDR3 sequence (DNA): TGTGCCAGCAGCTTTCTCGCCGAAGGTGAGCAGTTCTTC. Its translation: CASSFLAEGEQFF.

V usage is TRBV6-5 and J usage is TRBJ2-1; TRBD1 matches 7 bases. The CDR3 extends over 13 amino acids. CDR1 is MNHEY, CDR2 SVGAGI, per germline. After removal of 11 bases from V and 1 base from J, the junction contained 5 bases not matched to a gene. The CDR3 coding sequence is TGTGCCGTCTCCAGGGGGTCCTACAATGAGCAGTTCTTC. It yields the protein CAVSRGSYNEQFF.

CDR3 protein: CASSFEVNYEQYF. The CDR3 nucleotides read TGTGCCAGCAGTTTCGAGGTGAACTACGAGCAGTACTTC. V and J are TRBV28 and TRBJ2-7; D is unclear. This CDR3 is 13 amino acids long. The V gene lost 3 bases and the J gene lost 3 bases, with 9 bases spanning the gap. Germline assignment: CDR1 MDHEN and CDR2 SYDVKM. Looking up the rest from reference TRBV28 and TRBJ2-7 gives the full variable domain: DVKVTQSSRYLVKRTGEKVFLECVQDMDHENMFWYRQDPGLGLRLIYFSYDVKMKEKGDIPEGYSVSREKKERFSLILESASTNQTSMYLCASSFEVNYEQYFGPGTRLTVT.

CDR3 in DNA: TGTGCCAGCAGTTACTCGAAAGTGGGTATTTACGAGCAGTACTTC. Its translation is CASSYSKVGIYEQYF. This chain links TRBV6-5 with TRBJ2-7; D gene unclear. This CDR3 spans 15 amino acids. The V and J ends lost 0 bases and 4 bases respectively, with 13 bases between them. The germline gives CDR1 MNHEY, CDR2 SVGAGI.

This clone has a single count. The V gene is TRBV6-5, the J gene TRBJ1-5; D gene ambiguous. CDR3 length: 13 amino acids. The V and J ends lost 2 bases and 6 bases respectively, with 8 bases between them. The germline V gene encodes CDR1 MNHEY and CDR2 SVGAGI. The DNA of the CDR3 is TGTGCCAGCAGTTACGGGGTTCGTCAGCCCCAGCATTTT. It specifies CASSYGVRQPQHF.

The CDR3 is CASRWSGFTDTQYF. In nucleotides, the CDR3 is TGCGCCAGCAGGTGGTCAGGGTTCACAGATACGCAGTATTTT. V usage is TRBV5-1 and J usage is TRBJ2-3, with D possibly matching TRBD1 (5 bases). The CDR3 totals 14 residues. CDR1 is SGHRS and CDR2 is YFSETQ in the germline V gene. With 5 bases removed from V and 2 bases from J, the gap between germline ends came to 12 bases.

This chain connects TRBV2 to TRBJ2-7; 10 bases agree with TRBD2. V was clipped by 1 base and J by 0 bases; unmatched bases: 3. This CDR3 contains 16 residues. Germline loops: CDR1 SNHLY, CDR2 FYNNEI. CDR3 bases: TGTGCCAGCAGTGAAGGGAGCGGGAGGGCCTCCTACGAGCAGTACTTC. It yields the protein CASSEGSGRASYEQYF. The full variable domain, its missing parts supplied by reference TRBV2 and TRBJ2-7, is EPEVTQTPSHQVTQMGQEVILRCVPISNHLYFYWYRQILGQKVEFLVSFYNNEISEKSEIFDDQFSVERPDGSNFTLKIRSTKLEDSAMYFCASSEGSGRASYEQYFGPGTRLTVT.

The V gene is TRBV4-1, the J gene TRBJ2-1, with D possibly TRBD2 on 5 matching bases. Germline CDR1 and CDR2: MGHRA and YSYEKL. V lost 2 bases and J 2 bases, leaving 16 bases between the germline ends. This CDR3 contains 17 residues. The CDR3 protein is CASSQSPVRGTYNEQFF. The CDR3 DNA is TGCGCCAGCAGCCAATCACCCGTACGGGGTACCTACAATGAGCAGTTCTTC.

In DNA, the CDR3 is TGTGCCATCAGCTGGACAGGGGAGAATGAGCAGTTCTTC. Amino acid sequence: CAISWTGENEQFF. The V and J genes are TRBV10-3 and TRBJ2-1; TRBD1 agrees at 9 bases. CDR3 length: 13 amino acids. CDR1 and CDR2 (germline): ENHRY, SYGVKD. V lost 6 bases, J lost 7 bases, and 4 bases stayed unmatched.

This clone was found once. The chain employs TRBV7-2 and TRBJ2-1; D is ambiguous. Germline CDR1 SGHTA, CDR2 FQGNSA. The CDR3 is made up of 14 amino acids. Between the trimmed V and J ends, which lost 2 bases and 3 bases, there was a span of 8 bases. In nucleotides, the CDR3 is TGTGCCAGCAGCTTAATCCCTAGCTACAATGAGCAGTTCTTC. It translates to CASSLIPSYNEQFF.

Here the CDR3 DNA reads TGTGCCAGCAGTTCCCTCCTCACGACTAGCGGGAACCAAGAGACCCAGTACTTC. Translated: CASSSLLTTSGNQETQYF. J is TRBJ2-5 and V is TRBV27; the match to TRBD2 covers 11 bases. CDR1 is MNHEY, CDR2 SMNVEV, per germline (reference sequence). V trimming: 4 bases; J trimming: 0 bases; junction bases outside the gene matches: 10. The CDR3 contains 18 residues.

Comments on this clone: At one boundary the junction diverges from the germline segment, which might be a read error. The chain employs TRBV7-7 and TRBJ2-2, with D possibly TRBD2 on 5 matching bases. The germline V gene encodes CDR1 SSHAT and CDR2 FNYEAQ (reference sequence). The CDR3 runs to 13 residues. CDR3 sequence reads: CASSFGLTGELFF. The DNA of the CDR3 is TGTGCTAGCAGCTTCGGACTTACCGGGGAGCTGTTTTTT.

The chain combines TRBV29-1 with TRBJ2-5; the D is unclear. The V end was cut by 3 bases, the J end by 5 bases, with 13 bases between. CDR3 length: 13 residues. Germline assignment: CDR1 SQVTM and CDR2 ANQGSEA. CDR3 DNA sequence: TGCAGCGTTGAGGCCAGCGATCTGGAGACCCAGTACTTC. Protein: CSVEASDLETQYF.

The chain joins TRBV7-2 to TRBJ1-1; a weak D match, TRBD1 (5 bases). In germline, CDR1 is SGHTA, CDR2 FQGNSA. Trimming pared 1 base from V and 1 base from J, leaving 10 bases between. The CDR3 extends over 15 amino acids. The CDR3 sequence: CASSLVWGGNTEAFF. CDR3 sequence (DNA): TGTGCCAGCAGCTTAGTATGGGGCGGGAACACTGAAGCTTTCTTT.

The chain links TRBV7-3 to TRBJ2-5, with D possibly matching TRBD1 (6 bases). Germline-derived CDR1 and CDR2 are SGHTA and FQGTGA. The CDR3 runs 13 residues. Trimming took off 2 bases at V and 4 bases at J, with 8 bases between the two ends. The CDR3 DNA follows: TGTGCCAGCAGCTTAGGGGGCGGAGAGACCCAGTACTTC. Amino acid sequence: CASSLGGGETQYF.

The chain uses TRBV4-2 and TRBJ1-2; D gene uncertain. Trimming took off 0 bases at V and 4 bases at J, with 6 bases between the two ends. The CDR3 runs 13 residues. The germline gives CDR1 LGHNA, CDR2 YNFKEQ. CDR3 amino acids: CASSQELAYGYTF. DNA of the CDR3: TGTGCCAGCAGCCAAGAGCTAGCCTATGGCTACACCTTC.

This CDR3 is CASNTGGSGETQYF. The CDR3 DNA reads TGCGCCAGCAATACAGGGGGCTCGGGAGAGACCCAGTACTTC. V usage is TRBV4-1 and J usage is TRBJ2-5, with 9 bases lining up with TRBD1. Unmatched junction bases numbered 7, after V lost 7 bases and J lost 4 bases. The germline V gene has CDR1 MGHRA and CDR2 YSYEKL. The CDR3 length is 14 residues.

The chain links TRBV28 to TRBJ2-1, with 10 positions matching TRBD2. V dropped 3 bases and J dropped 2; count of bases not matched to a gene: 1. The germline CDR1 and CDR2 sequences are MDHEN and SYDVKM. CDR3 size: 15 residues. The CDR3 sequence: CASSFSGRAYNEQFF. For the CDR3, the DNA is TGTGCCAGCAGTTTCAGCGGGAGGGCCTACAATGAGCAGTTCTTC. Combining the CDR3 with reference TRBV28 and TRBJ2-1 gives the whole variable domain DVKVTQSSRYLVKRTGEKVFLECVQDMDHENMFWYRQDPGLGLRLIYFSYDVKMKEKGDIPEGYSVSREKKERFSLILESASTNQTSMYLCASSFSGRAYNEQFFGPGTRLTVL.

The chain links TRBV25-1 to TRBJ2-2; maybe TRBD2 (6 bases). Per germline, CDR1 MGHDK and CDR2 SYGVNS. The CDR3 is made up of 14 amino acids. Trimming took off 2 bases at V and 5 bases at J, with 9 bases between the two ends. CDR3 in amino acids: CASSERELTGELFF. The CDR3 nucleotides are TGTGCCAGCAGTGAACGGGAGTTGACCGGGGAGCTGTTTTTT.

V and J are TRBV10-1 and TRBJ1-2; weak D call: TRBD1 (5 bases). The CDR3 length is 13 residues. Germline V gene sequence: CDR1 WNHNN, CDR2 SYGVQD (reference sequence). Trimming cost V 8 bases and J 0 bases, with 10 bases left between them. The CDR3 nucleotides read TGCGCCAGCGACAGCGCCGCTAACTATGGCTACACCTTC. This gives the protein CASDSAANYGYTF.

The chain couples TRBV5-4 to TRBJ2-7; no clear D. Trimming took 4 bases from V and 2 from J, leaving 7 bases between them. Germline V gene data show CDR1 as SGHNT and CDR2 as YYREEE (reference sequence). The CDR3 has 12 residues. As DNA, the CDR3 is TGTGCCAGCAGCGTTTTTACCTACGAGCAGTACTTC. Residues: CASSVFTYEQYF.

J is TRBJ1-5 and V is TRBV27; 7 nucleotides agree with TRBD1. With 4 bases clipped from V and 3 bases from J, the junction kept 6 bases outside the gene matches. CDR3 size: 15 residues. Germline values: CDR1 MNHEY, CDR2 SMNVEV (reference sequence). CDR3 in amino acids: CASSSSDRFNQPQHF. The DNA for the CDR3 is TGTGCCAGCAGTTCATCGGACAGGTTCAATCAGCCCCAGCATTTT.

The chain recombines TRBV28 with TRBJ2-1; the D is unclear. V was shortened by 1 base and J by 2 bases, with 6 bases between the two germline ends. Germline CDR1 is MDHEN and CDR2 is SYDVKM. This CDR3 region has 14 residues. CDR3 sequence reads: CASSLSGTYNEQFF. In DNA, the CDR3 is TGTGCCAGCAGTTTATCTGGGACCTACAATGAGCAGTTCTTC.

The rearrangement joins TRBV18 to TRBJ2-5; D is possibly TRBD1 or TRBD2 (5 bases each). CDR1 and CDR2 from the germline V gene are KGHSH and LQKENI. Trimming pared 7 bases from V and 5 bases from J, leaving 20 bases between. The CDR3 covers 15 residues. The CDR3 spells CASWQGPRDGETQYF. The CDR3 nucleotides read TGTGCCAGCTGGCAAGGTCCCCGGGACGGGGAGACCCAGTACTTC.

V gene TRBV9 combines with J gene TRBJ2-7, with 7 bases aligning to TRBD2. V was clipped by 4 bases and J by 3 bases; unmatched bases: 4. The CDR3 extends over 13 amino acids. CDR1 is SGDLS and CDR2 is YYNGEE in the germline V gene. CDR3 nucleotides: TGTGCCAGCAGCCCGCGGGACTACTACGAGCAGTACTTC. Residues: CASSPRDYYEQYF.

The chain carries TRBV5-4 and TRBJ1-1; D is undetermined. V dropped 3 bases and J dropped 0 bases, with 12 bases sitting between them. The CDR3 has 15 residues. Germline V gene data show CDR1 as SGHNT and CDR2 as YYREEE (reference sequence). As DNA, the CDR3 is TGTGCCAGCAGCTCGCCCGGGAGAATGAACACTGAAGCTTTCTTT. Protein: CASSSPGRMNTEAFF.

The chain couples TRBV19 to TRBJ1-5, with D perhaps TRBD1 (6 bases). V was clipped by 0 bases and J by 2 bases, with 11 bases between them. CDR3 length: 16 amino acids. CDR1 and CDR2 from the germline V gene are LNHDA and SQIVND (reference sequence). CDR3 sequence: CASSIDHPGGNQPQHF. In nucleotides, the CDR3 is TGTGCCAGTAGTATAGATCATCCAGGGGGCAATCAGCCCCAGCATTTT. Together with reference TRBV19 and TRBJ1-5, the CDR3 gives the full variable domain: DGGITQSPKYLFRKEGQNVTLSCEQNLNHDAMYWYRQDPGQGLRLIYYSQIVNDFQKGDIAEGYSVSREKKESFPLTVTSAQKNPTAFYLCASSIDHPGGNQPQHFGDGTRLSIL.